This TCR beta chain was profiled in a study of early T cells in non-severe SARS-CoV-2 infection. A single record per CDR3 protein comes from TCRdb applying MiXCR to the 5' RACE reads. The sample lists tens of thousands of distinct CDR3 sequences, about 13% occurring once. Trimming shortened V by 3 bases and J by 4 bases, and 9 bases separated the two germline ends. The CDR3 is made up of 14 amino acids. Germline V gene data show CDR1 as KGHDR and CDR2 as SFDVKD. Sequencing was carried out using whole blood. This TCR was sampled from an adult who was a healthcare worker with PCR-confirmed SARS-CoV-2 infection or an uninfected control (not recorded which). V gene TRBV24-1 combines with J gene TRBJ2-1; possible D gene TRBD1, 5 bases. CDR3 sequence (DNA): TGTGCCACCAGTGATAACAGGAAATACAATGAGCAGTTCTTC. Residues: CATSDNRKYNEQFF.